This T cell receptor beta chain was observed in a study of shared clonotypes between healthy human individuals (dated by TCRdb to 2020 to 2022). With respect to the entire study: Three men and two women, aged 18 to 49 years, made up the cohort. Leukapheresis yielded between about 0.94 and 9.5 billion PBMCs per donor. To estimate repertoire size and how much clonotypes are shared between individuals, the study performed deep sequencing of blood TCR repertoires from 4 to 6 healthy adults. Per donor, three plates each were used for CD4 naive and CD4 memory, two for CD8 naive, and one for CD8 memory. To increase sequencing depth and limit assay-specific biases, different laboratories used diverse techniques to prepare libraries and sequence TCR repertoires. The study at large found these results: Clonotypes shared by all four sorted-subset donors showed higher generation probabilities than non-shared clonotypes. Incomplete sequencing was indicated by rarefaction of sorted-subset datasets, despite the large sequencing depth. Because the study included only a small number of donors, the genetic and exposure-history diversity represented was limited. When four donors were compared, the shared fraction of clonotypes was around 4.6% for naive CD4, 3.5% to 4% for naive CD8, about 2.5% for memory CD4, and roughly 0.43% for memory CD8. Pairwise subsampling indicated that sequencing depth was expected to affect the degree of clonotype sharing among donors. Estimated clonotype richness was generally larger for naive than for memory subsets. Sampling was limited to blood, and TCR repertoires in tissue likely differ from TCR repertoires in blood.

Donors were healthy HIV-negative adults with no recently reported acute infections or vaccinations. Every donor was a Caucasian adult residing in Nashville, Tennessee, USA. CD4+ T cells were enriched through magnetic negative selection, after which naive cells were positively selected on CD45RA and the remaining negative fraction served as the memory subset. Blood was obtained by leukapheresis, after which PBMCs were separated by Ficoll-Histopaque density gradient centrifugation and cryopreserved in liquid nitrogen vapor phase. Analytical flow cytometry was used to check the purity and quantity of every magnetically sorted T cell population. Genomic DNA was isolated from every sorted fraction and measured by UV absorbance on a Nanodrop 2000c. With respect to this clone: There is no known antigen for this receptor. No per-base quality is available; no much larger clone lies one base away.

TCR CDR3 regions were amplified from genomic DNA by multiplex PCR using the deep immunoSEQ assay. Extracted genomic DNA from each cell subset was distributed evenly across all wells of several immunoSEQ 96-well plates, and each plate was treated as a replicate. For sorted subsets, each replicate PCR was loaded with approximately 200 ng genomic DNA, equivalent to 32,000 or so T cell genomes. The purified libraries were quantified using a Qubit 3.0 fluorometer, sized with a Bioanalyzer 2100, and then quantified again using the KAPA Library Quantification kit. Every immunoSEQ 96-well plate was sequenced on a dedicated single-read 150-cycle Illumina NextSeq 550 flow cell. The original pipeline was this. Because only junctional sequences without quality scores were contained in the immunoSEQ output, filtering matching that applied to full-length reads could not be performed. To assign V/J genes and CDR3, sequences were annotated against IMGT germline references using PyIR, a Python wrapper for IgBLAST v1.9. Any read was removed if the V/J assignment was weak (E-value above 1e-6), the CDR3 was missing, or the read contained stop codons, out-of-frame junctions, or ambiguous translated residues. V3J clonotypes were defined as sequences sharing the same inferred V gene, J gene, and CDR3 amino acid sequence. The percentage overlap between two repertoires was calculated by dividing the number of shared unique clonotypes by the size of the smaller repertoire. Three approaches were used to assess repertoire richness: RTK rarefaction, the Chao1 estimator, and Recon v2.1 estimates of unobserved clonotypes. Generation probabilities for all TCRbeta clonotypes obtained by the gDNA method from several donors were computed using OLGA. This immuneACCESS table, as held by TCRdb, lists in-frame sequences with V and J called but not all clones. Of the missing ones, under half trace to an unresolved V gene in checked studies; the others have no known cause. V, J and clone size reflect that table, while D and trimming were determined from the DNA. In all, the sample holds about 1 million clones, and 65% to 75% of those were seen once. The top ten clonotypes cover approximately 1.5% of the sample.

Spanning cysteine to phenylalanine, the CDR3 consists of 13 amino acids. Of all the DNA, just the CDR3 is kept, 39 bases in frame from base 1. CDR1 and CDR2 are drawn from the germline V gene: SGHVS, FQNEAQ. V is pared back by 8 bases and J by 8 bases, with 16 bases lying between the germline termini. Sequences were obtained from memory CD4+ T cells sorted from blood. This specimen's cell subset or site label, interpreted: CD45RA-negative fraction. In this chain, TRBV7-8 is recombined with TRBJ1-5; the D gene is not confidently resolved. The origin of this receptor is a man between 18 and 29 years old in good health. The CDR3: CASSAGHSEPQHF. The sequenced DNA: TGTGCCAGCTCCGCAGGTCATTCTGAGCCCCAGCATTTT.